Listed below are T cell receptor beta chains from one sample, sequenced in a study of blood T cell repertoires in COVID-19. Only in-frame clones appear in the TCRdb table, and some are missing; sequencing was by immunoSEQ multiplex PCR. The repertoire has fewer than 250,000 clones, around 85% of them found once; the top ten carry around 11%. What was sequenced was peripheral blood. The receptor set was obtained from a woman aged 45 to 65 with acute or convalescent COVID-19. The CDR3 runs from the conserved cysteine through the conserved F or W. Fields, in order: D gene, V gene, clone size, J gene, CDR3 DNA, CDR3 protein. D genes are given only for firm matches. Not all rows give a size; the values are once, few, many and, for expanded clones, a class.

TRBD1	TRBV7-6	-	TRBJ2-7	TGTGCCAGCAGCTTATCGACAGGGTACGAGCAGTACTTC	CASSLSTGYEQYF
-	TRBV7-2	once	TRBJ2-7	TGTGCCAGCAGCTTACACTACGAGCAGTACTTC	CASSLHYEQYF
TRBD2	TRBV4-2	-	TRBJ2-2	TGTGCCAGCAGCCAACGGGGGGAGAACACCGGGGAGCTGTTTTTT	CASSQRGENTGELFF
TRBD1	TRBV2	-	TRBJ2-1	TGTGCCAGCAGTCGTGACAGGGGTTGGGCCTACAATGAGCAGTTCTTC	CASSRDRGWAYNEQFF
TRBD1	TRBV7-2	-	TRBJ2-1	TGTGCCAGCAGCTTTGACAGGGGACCCTACAATGAGCAGTTCTTC	CASSFDRGPYNEQFF
TRBD1	TRBV19	-	TRBJ1-5	TGTGCCAGTAGTACCGACAGGGGTTATCAGCCCCAGCATTTT	CASSTDRGYQPQHF
-	TRBV15	-	TRBJ1-2	TGTGCCACCAGCAGGAACAGGGAGTACAACTATGGCTACACCTTC	CATSRNREYNYGYTF
TRBD1	TRBV29-1	-	TRBJ1-1	TGCAGCGCCCGAAGGGACAGTGGGTTAGGCACTGAAGCTTTCTTT	CSARRDSGLGTEAFF
-	TRBV11-3	-	TRBJ2-3	TGTGCCAGCAGCCTTCGGACCCCGGGGGCAGATACGCAGTATTTT	CASSLRTPGADTQYF
-	TRBV30	-	TRBJ1-1	TGTGCCGGGAGTTTGTGGCAGGGGTCTCGTCCCGACTTCTTT	CAGSLWQGSRPDFF
-	TRBV11-2	-	TRBJ2-3	TGTGCCAGCAGCTTAAGGGGGGGGACAATCGGCACAGATACGCAGTATTTT	CASSLRGGTIGTDTQYF
TRBD2	TRBV6-2/TRBV6-3	-	TRBJ2-1	TGTGCCAGCAGTTACTCGTACCTAGCGGGAGAAGCTGATGAGCAGTTCTTC	CASSYSYLAGEADEQFF
TRBD1	TRBV15	-	TRBJ2-2	TGTGCCACCAGGTACAGGGGGCGAATCGGGGAGCTGTTTTTT	CATRYRGRIGELFF
-	TRBV18	-	TRBJ1-1	TGTGCCAGCTCGCTACAGGGAAGGCAGTACACTGAAGCTTTCTTT	CASSLQGRQYTEAFF
-	TRBV28	-	TRBJ2-7	TGTGCCAGCAGTCAACGAGGCAGGGGGACTAGCTCCTACGAGCAGTACTTC	CASSQRGRGTSSYEQYF
-	TRBV28	-	TRBJ1-5	TGTGCCAGCAGGGCACAGGGCGGCGGGCAGCCCCAGCATTTT	CASRAQGGGQPQHF
-	TRBV28	-	TRBJ2-2	TGTGCCAGCAACCCAGGGCCAATTACCTTGAACACCGGGGAGCTGTTTTTT	CASNPGPITLNTGELFF
TRBD1	TRBV6-5	-	TRBJ2-1	TGTGCCAGTGAAGAGGCAGGGGGCATACATGAGCAGTTCTTC	CASEEAGGIHEQFF
TRBD1	TRBV28	-	TRBJ2-7	TGTGCCAGCAGTCTATACAGGGGAGAGGGCGAGCAGTACTTC	CASSLYRGEGEQYF
TRBD2	TRBV28	-	TRBJ2-1	TGTGCCAGCAGTTTATGGGAGGGAGGGACTCCCAATGAGCAGTTCTTC	CASSLWEGGTPNEQFF
-	TRBV19	-	TRBJ2-1	TGTGCCAGTAGTGACCCGGGAGTCCGTCCCTACAATGAGCAGTTCTTC	CASSDPGVRPYNEQFF
-	TRBV19	-	TRBJ1-6	TGTGCCAGTAGTAGCGCCCAGGGGAATTCACCCCTCCACTTT	CASSSAQGNSPLHF
TRBD2	TRBV7-7	-	TRBJ2-5	TGTGCCAGCACCCCAGGGGGCACTAGCGGGGCTATGGCGGCCCAGTACTTC	CASTPGGTSGAMAAQYF
-	TRBV25-1	-	TRBJ2-1	TGTGCCAGCAGTCCAAGCGCCTCCTACAATGAGCAGTTCTTC	CASSPSASYNEQFF
-	TRBV15	-	TRBJ2-6	TGTGCCTCTTCTCAGGGAGGTGGGGCCAACGTCCTGACTTTC	CASSQGGGANVLTF
-	TRBV6-4	-	TRBJ2-2	TGTGCCAGCAGTGACTCAGGGACTGCCCCTATCGGGGAGCTGTTTTTT	CASSDSGTAPIGELFF
TRBD2	TRBV6-2/TRBV6-3	-	TRBJ2-3	TGTGCCAGCAGTTACTCTAGTGGGAGGGATCTCATCACAGATACGCAGTATTTT	CASSYSSGRDLITDTQYF
-	TRBV5-1	-	TRBJ2-7	TGCGCCAGCAGCCCCGGCTCCTACGAGCAGTACTTC	CASSPGSYEQYF
TRBD1	TRBV7-2	-	TRBJ2-1	TGTGCCAGCAGCTTACTGCAGGGGGCCTACAATGAGCAGTTCTTC	CASSLLQGAYNEQFF
-	TRBV6-5	-	TRBJ1-2	TGTGCCAGCAACCCGACAGGAAGGTATGGCTACACCTTC	CASNPTGRYGYTF
-	TRBV12-5	once	TRBJ1-6	TGTGCTAGTGGTTTTACAGGGTATAATTCACCCCTCCACTTT	CASGFTGYNSPLHF
-	TRBV28	-	TRBJ2-2	TGTGCCAGCAGTCCCTCAACCCCGAGCGGGGAGCTGTTTTTT	CASSPSTPSGELFF
TRBD1	TRBV14	-	TRBJ2-1	TGTGCCAGCAGCCACCACCTCGGACAGGGCGGCAATAATGAGCAGTTCTTC	CASSHHLGQGGNNEQFF
TRBD2	TRBV5-1	-	TRBJ2-3	TGCGCCAGCAGCTTGGCCCCTAGACTAGCGGGAGCCGATACGCAGTATTTT	CASSLAPRLAGADTQYF
-	TRBV19	once	TRBJ2-3	TGTGCCAGTAGTACCACGGGACTCGCGAGGTTAACAGATACGCAGTATTTT	CASSTTGLARLTDTQYF
-	TRBV20-1	many	TRBJ2-3	TGCAGTGCTAGTGCCCCCGGGGGGCCACGGACAGATACGCAGTATTTT	CSASAPGGPRTDTQYF
-	TRBV7-9	once	TRBJ1-1	TGTGCCAGCAGCTTAGCTGGTCAGTTTGAAGCTTTCTTT	CASSLAGQFEAFF
TRBD1	TRBV7-8	-	TRBJ2-7	TGTGCCAGCAGCCGGACAGGGGGCTACGAGCAGTACTTC	CASSRTGGYEQYF
-	TRBV30	-	TRBJ2-3	TGTGCTCAAGCCGACACGGCGGGGGCCACAGATACGCAGTATTTT	CAQADTAGATDTQYF
-	TRBV6-1	-	TRBJ1-6	TGTGCCAGCAGTGTAGGGGTTTACTCCTATAATTCACCCCTCCACTTT	CASSVGVYSYNSPLHF
-	TRBV5-1	-	TRBJ1-4	TGCGCCAGCAGCTTGGCATATCTGGGGGAGGCTGAAAAACTGTTTTTT	CASSLAYLGEAEKLFF
TRBD1	TRBV7-8	-	TRBJ1-2	TGTGCCAGCAGCCAGGACAGGGCTGGCTACACCTTC	CASSQDRAGYTF
-	TRBV18	-	TRBJ2-1	TGTGCCAGCTCACCGTCGGGGTATGAGCAGTTCTTC	CASSPSGYEQFF
-	TRBV29-1	-	TRBJ1-2	TGCAGCGTTCTAGGGGGGGAGACTGCCTTGGGTGGCTACACCTTC	CSVLGGETALGGYTF
-	TRBV29-1	-	TRBJ2-7	TGCAGCGTTGACACAGGGTCCGACTACGAGCAGTACTTC	CSVDTGSDYEQYF
-	TRBV10-3	-	TRBJ2-1	TGTGCCATCAGTGAGTCCGCGAATGAGCAGTTCTTC	CAISESANEQFF
TRBD1	TRBV18	-	TRBJ2-1	TGTGCCAGCTCACCTCCCGGACAGGGCCACAATGAGCAGTTCTTC	CASSPPGQGHNEQFF
-	TRBV7-7	-	TRBJ1-1	TGTGCTAGCAGCTTAGCGCCGAGGGAGGGGGGGGACACTGAAGCTTTCTTT	CASSLAPREGGDTEAFF
-	TRBV9	-	TRBJ1-3	TGTGCCAGCAGCTCTCGAGGGGGAAACACCATATATTTT	CASSSRGGNTIYF
-	TRBV18	-	TRBJ1-5	TGTGCCAGCTCTGGGACAAGTAATAGCAATCAGCCCCAGCATTTT	CASSGTSNSNQPQHF
TRBD2	TRBV4-3	-	TRBJ2-1	TGCGCCAGCAGCCCACTAGCGGGAGGACAGGAGCAGTTCTTC	CASSPLAGGQEQFF
-	TRBV9	once	TRBJ2-2	TGTGCCAGCAGCGTAGGCCGGGTGAGCACCGGGGAGCTGTTTTTT	CASSVGRVSTGELFF
TRBD2	TRBV7-9	-	TRBJ2-5	TGTGCCAGCAGATCTACTAGCGCAGGAGAGACCCAGTACTTC	CASRSTSAGETQYF